This T cell receptor (beta chain) was profiled in a study of T cell repertoires in cytomegalovirus infection. Study at large: It can be stated that public TCR beta signatures indicated CMV infection as well as a matching HLA type. The study's findings and limits: Predominance within the ex vivo response was attributable to HLA-C-restricted CMV-specific TCR beta clonotypes. Cumulative public TCR beta family frequency identified CMV carriers with the relevant HLA.

There are 15 residues in the CDR3. V gave up 5 bases and J gave up 7 bases; unmatched junction bases: 10. CDR1 and CDR2 from the germline V gene are SEHNR and FQNEAQ (reference sequence). This clonotype has ten or more counts. Antigen: not known. From the reads, TCRdb called clonotypes with MiXCR, one entry per CDR3 protein. The sample has 500,000 to 600,000 distinct CDR3 sequences, about 15% seen once. The material sequenced was CD8+ T cells from PBMCs. This clonotype originated in a human donor in good health (CMV status not recorded). Some clones in this sample may be carry-over from other donors' samples. V and J are TRBV7-9 and TRBJ1-4, with 7 bases lining up with TRBD1. The CDR3 reads CASSLSRTGGEKLFF. The CDR3 nucleotides are TGTGCCAGCAGCCTATCCAGGACAGGAGGTGAAAAACTGTTTTTT. The full variable domain, with the rest looked up from reference TRBV7-9 and TRBJ1-4, is DTGVSQNPRHKITKRGQNVTFRCDPISEHNRLYWYRQTLGQGPEFLTYFQNEAQLEKSRLLSDRFSAERPKGSFSTLEIQRTEQGDSAMYLCASSLSRTGGEKLFFGSGTQLSVL.